This note documents a single T cell receptor beta chain sequence. Its antigen is currently unknown. From germline, CDR1 is WNHNN and CDR2 SYGVQD (reference sequence). The V and J ends lost 0 bases and 5 bases respectively, with 13 bases between them. This CDR3 has 15 residues. The primer mix had 60 Vbeta and 13 Jbeta primers. Generated by immunoSEQ multiplex PCR, the TCRdb table keeps only in-frame clones and is missing some. The sample has approximately 130,000 clones; around three quarters are singletons. This specimen belongs to a study of cytomegalovirus exposure and HLA in healthy donors. On the study more broadly: An early data release held around 80 million unique TCRs from HLA-typed donors.

Study-level results: Analysis was carried out at a later point, and it linked a missense DCLRE1C variant to TCR beta V- and J-gene trimming.

The receptor's source is a woman aged 50 to 60 in good health and CMV-seronegative. What was sequenced was PBMCs. This chain connects TRBV10-1 to TRBJ2-5; perhaps TRBD1 as D (5 bases). The CDR3 DNA reads TGCGCCAGCAGTGAGTCCCAGGGCCATAGGGAGACCCAGTACTTC. It yields the protein CASSESQGHRETQYF.